This section outlines one T cell receptor (beta chain) sequence together with its context. The clone's antigen remains unknown. The input lacks base qualities; no much larger clone sits a single base away. The sample is drawn from a study of CD8 T cells in Susac syndrome (dated by TCRdb to between 2018 and 2020). Looking at the study overall: Repertoire sequencing was used to test whether CD8+ T cell activation and differentiation in Susac syndrome was antigen driven. Summary of the overall study and its limitations: The study acknowledged that relatively few individuals were included in the TCR sequencing and HLA analysis.

V is pruned by 8 bases and J by 0 bases, leaving 7 bases of the junction without a gene match. The CDR3 sequence holds 15 residues, the cysteine and phenylalanine included. Only the CDR3 part of the read is kept: 45 bases, read in frame from the first base. From the germline V gene (reference sequence), CDR1 is MNHEY and CDR2 is SMNVEV. RNA was extracted using the RNeasy kit, and about 0.45 to 1 ug of the RNA was reverse transcribed with random hexamers. The immunoSEQ multiplex PCR assay, which covers 54 Vbeta and 13 Jbeta segments, was used to amplify TCR beta CDR3 regions. Bias from PCR amplification was corrected by using a synthetic template baseline for primer optimization and for computational correction. The paper's processing steps were these. Reads were annotated to V, D and J genes according to IMGT and were analyzed with immunoSEQ Analyzer, with only productive sequences retained. To calculate clonality, Shannon entropy was normalized by log2 of the number of productive unique sequences and then subtracted from one. Public and private clones were assessed among the 100 most prevalent clones of each patient and control. Clones were defined as Susac-specific if absent from the healthy and MS cohorts, from 900 to 1,200 published viral clones and from other ImmuneACCESS disease sequences. Starting from the raw public reads, TCRdb applied fastp trimming at Q25, assembled clones with MiXCR and retained in-frame beta chains. One record per CDR3 amino acid sequence lists the most common genes and DNA. The V and J calls, along with clone size, are taken from TCRdb and not from the paper's own processing. The table for this sample lists about 200,000 distinct CDR3 sequences; 95% of them were counted only once. The ten largest account for under 0.12% of the sample.

Peripheral blood CD8+ and CD4+ T cells from healthy donors, Susac syndrome patients and multiple sclerosis patients were profiled using high-throughput TCR beta sequencing. The healthy donors served as controls matched for age and sex. Bulk CD8+ and CD4+ T cells were purified by magnetic negative isolation, while CD8+ TEMRA cells were enriched using FACS. Blood was collected in EDTA tubes and processed within 24 hours, with PBMCs isolated through density gradient centrifugation. PBMCs intended for TCR sequencing were cryopreserved in liquid nitrogen and thawed later in a water bath at 37 degrees C. The sorted or isolated CD4+, CD8+ and CD8+ TEMRA cells reached a purity of at least 90%.

The sample was CD4+ T cells from PBMCs. The receptor's source is a human donor in good health. The rearranged segments are TRBV27 and TRBJ2-1, with 7 bases aligning to TRBD1. CDR3 reads: CASLRQGLSYNEQFF. Read as DNA, the sequence is TGTGCCAGCCTAAGACAGGGTCTCTCCTACAATGAGCAGTTCTTC.